Following are 3 T cell receptor beta chains from one sample sequenced in a study of cytomegalovirus exposure and HLA in healthy donors (dated by TCRdb to the late 2010s). The library relied on the immunoSEQ multiplex PCR assay. For the multiplex PCR, a mixture combining 60 forward primers for TCR Vbeta segments and 13 reverse primers for TCR Jbeta segments was used. This immuneACCESS table, as held by TCRdb, lists in-frame sequences with V and J called but not all clones. Of the missing ones, under half trace to an unresolved V gene in checked studies; the others have no known cause. In all, the sample holds 70,000 to 95,000 clones, and approximately 80% of those were seen once. 2% to 2.5% of the sample goes to the ten largest clones. Material for sequencing was PBMCs. These receptors were taken from a man between 18 and 29 years old in good health and CMV-seronegative.

This CDR3 is CASRDRVSYEQYF. The CDR3 DNA sequence: TGTGCCAGCAGGGACAGGGTTTCCTACGAGCAGTACTTC. The chain couples TRBV6-1 to TRBJ2-7, with 8 bases lining up with TRBD1. The CDR3 totals 13 residues. V shed 6 bases and J 1 base; nucleotides not matched to a gene: 2. Germline assignment: CDR1 MNHNS and CDR2 SASEGT.

The rearrangement joins TRBV7-6 to TRBJ2-5; weak D call: TRBD1 (6 bases). The germline V gene encodes CDR1 SGHVS and CDR2 FNYEAQ. The CDR3 is 14 amino acids. V was trimmed by 5 bases and J by 2 bases, leaving 12 bases between them. CDR3 amino acids: CASSGTGPQETQYF. The CDR3 DNA reads TGTGCCAGCAGCGGAACAGGGCCACAAGAGACCCAGTACTTC.

This clone was counted a single time. The chain combines TRBV7-9 with TRBJ2-7, with 7 positions matching TRBD1. Trimming removed 5 bases from V and 4 bases from J; junction bases left unmatched: 8. Germline V gene lookup returns CDR1 SEHNR and CDR2 FQNEAQ (reference sequence). This CDR3 has 14 amino acids. The CDR3 region is CASSVGTARYEQYF. As DNA, the CDR3 is TGTGCCAGCAGCGTAGGGACAGCTCGATACGAGCAGTACTTC. Filled out from reference TRBV7-9 and TRBJ2-7, the complete variable domain reads DTGVSQNPRHKITKRGQNVTFRCDPISEHNRLYWYRQTLGQGPEFLTYFQNEAQLEKSRLLSDRFSAERPKGSFSTLEIQRTEQGDSAMYLCASSVGTARYEQYFGPGTRLTVT.